Below, one T cell receptor (beta chain) is given with its context. Antigen unknown. Per sample, a minimum of 6 million PBMCs were isolated. CDR3 size: 16 residues. V lost 5 bases and J lost 9, with 23 bases in between. The germline gives CDR1 SGHTA, CDR2 FQGNSA. This record belongs to a study of blood T cells in healthy people across ages. Findings of the study overall: Relative to aged donors, long-lived donors carried more naive CD4+ cells and displayed higher diversity.

Together with a sample-barcoded 5' primer, a J-beta primer mix was included in a second PCR lasting roughly 7 to 11 cycles. Via MiXCR, TCRdb re-called the 5' RACE reads, giving one row per CDR3 protein. The repertoire has some 890,000 distinct CDR3 sequences, 25% to 35% of them found once; the top ten carry roughly a tenth. The sample was also linked to a second study, of T cells of mothers and their children. That work adds: Slightly, though not significantly, more overlap was seen in related than in unrelated mother-child pairs.

V is TRBV7-2 and J is TRBJ2-4; TRBD2 might be the D (5 bases). This TCR came from a woman in her 40s in good health. The sequenced sample was blood. CDR3 amino acids: CASSNQGRLSASIQYF. The CDR3 DNA follows: TGTGCCAGCAGCAACCAAGGGAGACTCTCGGCAAGCATTCAGTACTTC.